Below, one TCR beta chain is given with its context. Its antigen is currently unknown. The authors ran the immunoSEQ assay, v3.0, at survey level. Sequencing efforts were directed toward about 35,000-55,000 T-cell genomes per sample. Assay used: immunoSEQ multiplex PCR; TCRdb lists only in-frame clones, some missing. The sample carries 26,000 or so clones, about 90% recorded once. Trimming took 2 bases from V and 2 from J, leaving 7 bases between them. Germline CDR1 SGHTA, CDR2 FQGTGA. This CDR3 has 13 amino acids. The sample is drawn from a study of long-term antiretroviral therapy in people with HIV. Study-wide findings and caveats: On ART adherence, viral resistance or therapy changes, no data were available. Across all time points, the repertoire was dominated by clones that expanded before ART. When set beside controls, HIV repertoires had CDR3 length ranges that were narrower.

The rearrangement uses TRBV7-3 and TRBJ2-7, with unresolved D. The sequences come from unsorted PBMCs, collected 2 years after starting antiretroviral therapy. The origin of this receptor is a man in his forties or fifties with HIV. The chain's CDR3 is CASSLGRTYEQYF. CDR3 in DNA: TGTGCCAGCAGCTTAGGCCGGACCTACGAGCAGTACTTC.